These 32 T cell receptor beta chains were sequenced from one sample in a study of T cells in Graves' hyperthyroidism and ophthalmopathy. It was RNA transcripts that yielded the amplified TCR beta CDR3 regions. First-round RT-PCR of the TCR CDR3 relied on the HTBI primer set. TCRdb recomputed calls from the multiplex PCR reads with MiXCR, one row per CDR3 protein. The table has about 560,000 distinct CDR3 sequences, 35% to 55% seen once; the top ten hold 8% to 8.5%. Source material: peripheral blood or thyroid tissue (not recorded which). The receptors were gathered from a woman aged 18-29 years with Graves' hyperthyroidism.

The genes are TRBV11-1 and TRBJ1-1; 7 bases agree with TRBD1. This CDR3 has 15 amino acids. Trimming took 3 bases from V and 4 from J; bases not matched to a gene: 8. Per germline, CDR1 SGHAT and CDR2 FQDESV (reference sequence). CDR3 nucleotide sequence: TGTGCCAGCAGCTTCGAACAGGGGTTGGCCACTGAAGCTTTCTTT. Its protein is CASSFEQGLATEAFF. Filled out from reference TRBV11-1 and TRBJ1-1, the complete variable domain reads EAEVAQSPRYKITEKSQAVAFWCDPISGHATLYWYRQILGQGPELLVQFQDESVVDDSQLPKDRFSAERLKGVDSTLKIQPAELGDSAMYLCASSFEQGLATEAFFGQGTRLTVV.

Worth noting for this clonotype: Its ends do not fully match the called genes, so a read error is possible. The CDR3 protein is CASSLAQGFEAFF. The CDR3 DNA reads as TGTGCCAGCAGTTTAGCGCAAGGCTTTGAAGCTTTCTTT. V gene TRBV10-3 combines with J gene TRBJ1-1; no firm D call. The CDR3 runs 13 residues. The germline V gene encodes CDR1 ENHRY and CDR2 SYGVKD.

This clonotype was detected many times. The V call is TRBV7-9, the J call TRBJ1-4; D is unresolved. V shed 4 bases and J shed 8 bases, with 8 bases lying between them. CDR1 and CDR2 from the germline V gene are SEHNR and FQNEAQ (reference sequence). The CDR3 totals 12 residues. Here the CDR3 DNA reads TGTGCCAGCAGCTCAGACTCGGAAAAACTGTTTTTT. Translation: CASSSDSEKLFF.

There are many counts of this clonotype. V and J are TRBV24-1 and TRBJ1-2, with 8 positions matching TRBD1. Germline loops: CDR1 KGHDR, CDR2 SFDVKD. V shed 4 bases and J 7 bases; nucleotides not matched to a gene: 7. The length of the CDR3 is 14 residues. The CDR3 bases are TGTGCCACCAGTGACCCAGGGGGCGCGGGTGGCTACACCTTC. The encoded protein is CATSDPGGAGGYTF.

The CDR3 here is CASSLRTLYGYTF. CDR3 sequence (DNA): TGTGCCAGCAGCTTGCGGACACTCTATGGCTACACCTTC. The genes are TRBV5-5 and TRBJ1-2; maybe TRBD1 (5 bases). This CDR3 is 13 amino acids long. Germline CDR1 and CDR2: SGHKS and YYEKEE (reference sequence). Trimming stripped 1 base from V and 4 bases from J, with 8 bases between. The full variable domain, with the rest looked up from reference TRBV5-5 and TRBJ1-2, is DAGVTQSPTHLIKTRGQQVTLRCSPISGHKSVSWYQQVLGQGPQFIFQYYEKEERGRGNFPDRFSARQFPNYSSELNVNALLLGDSALYLCASSLRTLYGYTFGSGTRLTVV.

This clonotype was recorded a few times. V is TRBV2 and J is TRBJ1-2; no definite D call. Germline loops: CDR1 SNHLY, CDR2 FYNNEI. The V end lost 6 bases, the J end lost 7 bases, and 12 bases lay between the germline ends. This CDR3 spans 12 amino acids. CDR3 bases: TGTGCCAGCAGCGCCGGTTCGAGTGGCTACACCTTC. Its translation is CASSAGSSGYTF.

The CDR3 nucleotides are TGTGCCAGCAGCCCGGGACTGATTAACTACGAGCAGTACTTC. Translating gives CASSPGLINYEQYF. V and J are TRBV7-2 and TRBJ2-7, with TRBD2 as a possible D gene (6 bases). This CDR3 has 14 residues. V shed 5 bases and J shed 3 bases, with 14 bases lying between them. CDR1 SGHTA and CDR2 FQGNSA come from the germline V gene. Full variable domain (missing parts from reference TRBV7-2 and TRBJ2-7): GAGVSQSPSNKVTEKGKDVELRCDPISGHTALYWYRQSLGQGLEFLIYFQGNSAPDKSGLPSDRFSAERTGGSVSTLTIQRTQQEDSAVYLCASSPGLINYEQYFGPGTRLTVT.

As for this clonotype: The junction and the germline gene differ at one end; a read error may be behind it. CDR3 DNA: TGTGCCAGCAGTTACTCGGGCGGGATCTCCCACGAGCAGTACTTC. Translated, it gives CASSYSGGISHEQYF. V is TRBV7-2 and J is TRBJ2-7, with TRBD2 as a possible D gene (6 bases). CDR1 SGHTA and CDR2 FQGNSA come from the germline V gene. This CDR3 spans 15 amino acids.

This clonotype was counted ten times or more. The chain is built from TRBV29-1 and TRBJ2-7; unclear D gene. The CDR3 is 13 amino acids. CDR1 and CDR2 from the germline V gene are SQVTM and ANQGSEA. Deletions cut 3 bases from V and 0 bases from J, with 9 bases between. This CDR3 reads CSVDVESSYEQYF. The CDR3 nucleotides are TGCAGCGTTGATGTTGAAAGCTCCTACGAGCAGTACTTC.

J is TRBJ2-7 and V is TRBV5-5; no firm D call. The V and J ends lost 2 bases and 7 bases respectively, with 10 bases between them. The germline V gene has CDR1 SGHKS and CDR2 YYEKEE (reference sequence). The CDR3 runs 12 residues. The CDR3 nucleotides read TGTGCCAGCAGCTTTCCCACGGCGGAGCAGTACTTC. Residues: CASSFPTAEQYF. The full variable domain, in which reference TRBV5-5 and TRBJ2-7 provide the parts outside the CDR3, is DAGVTQSPTHLIKTRGQQVTLRCSPISGHKSVSWYQQVLGQGPQFIFQYYEKEERGRGNFPDRFSARQFPNYSSELNVNALLLGDSALYLCASSFPTAEQYFGPGTRLTVT.

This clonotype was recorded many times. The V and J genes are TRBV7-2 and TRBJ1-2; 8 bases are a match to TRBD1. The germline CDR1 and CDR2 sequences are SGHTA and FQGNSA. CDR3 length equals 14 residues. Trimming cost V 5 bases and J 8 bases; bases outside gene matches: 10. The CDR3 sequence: CASSLSGQGAGYTF. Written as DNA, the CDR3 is TGTGCCAGCAGCCTGAGCGGACAGGGTGCGGGCTACACCTTC.

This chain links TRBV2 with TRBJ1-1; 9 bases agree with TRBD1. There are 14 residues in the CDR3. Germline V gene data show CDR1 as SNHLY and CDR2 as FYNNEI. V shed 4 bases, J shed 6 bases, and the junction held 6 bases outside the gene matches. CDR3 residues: CASSAGTGSAEAFF. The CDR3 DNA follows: TGTGCCAGCAGTGCCGGGACAGGGAGCGCTGAAGCTTTCTTT.

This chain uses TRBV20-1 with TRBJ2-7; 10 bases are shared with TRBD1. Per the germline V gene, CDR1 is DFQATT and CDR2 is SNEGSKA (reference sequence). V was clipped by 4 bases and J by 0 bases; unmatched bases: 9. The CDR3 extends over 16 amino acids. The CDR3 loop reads CSATGGTGVPSYEQYF. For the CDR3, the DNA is TGCAGTGCTACCGGTGGGACAGGGGTCCCCTCCTACGAGCAGTACTTC.

The CDR3 nucleotides read TGTGCCAGCCCCGGGACTACCTCGTACGAGCAGTACTTC. This codes for CASPGTTSYEQYF. The chain combines TRBV6-5 with TRBJ2-7; 7 bases match TRBD2. Per germline, CDR1 MNHEY and CDR2 SVGAGI. The CDR3 has 13 amino acids. The ends lost 8 bases at V and 4 bases at J; junction bases unmatched: 8.

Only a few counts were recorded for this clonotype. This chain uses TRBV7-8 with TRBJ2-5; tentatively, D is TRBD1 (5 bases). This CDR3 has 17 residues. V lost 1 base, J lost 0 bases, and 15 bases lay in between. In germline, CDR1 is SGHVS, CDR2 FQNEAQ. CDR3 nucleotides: TGTGCCAGCAGCTTAGGTGGGGCCGATTGGTACCAAGAGACCCAGTACTTC. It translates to CASSLGGADWYQETQYF.

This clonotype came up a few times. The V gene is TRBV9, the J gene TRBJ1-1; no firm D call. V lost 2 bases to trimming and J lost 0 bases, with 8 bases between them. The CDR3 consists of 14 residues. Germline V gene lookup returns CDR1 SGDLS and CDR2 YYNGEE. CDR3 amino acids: CASSVGDMNTEAFF. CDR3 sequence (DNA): TGTGCCAGCAGCGTCGGCGACATGAACACTGAAGCTTTCTTT.

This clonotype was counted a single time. The CDR3 nucleotides are TGCAGCGTTTGGACCGCTCAGATAGCTGAAGCTTTCTTT. Its translation: CSVWTAQIAEAFF. The chain uses TRBV29-1 and TRBJ1-1; D is unresolved. CDR3 length equals 13 residues. Between the trimmed V and J ends, which lost 5 bases and 6 bases, there was a span of 16 bases. Germline CDR1 SQVTM, CDR2 ANQGSEA.

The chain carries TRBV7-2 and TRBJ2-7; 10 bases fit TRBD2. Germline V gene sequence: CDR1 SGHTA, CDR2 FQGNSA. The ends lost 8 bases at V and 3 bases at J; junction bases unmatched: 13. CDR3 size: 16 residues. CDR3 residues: CASGILGTSVDYEQYF. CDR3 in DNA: TGTGCCAGCGGTATACTGGGGACTAGCGTGGACTACGAGCAGTACTTC. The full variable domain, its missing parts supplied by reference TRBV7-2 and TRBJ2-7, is GAGVSQSPSNKVTEKGKDVELRCDPISGHTALYWYRQSLGQGLEFLIYFQGNSAPDKSGLPSDRFSAERTGGSVSTLTIQRTQQEDSAVYLCASGILGTSVDYEQYFGPGTRLTVT.

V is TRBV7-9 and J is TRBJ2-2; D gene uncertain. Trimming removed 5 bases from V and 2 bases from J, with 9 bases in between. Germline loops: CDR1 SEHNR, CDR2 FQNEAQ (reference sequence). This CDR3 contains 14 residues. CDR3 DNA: TGTGCCAGCAGCCCCCTACCTAACACCGGGGAGCTGTTTTTT. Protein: CASSPLPNTGELFF.

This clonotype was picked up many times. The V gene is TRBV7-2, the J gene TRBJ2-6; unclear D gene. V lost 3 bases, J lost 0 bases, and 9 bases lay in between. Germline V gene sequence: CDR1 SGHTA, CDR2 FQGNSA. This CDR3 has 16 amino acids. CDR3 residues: CASSLMAGSGANVLTF. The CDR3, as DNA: TGTGCCAGCAGCTTGATGGCCGGCTCTGGGGCCAACGTCCTGACTTTC.

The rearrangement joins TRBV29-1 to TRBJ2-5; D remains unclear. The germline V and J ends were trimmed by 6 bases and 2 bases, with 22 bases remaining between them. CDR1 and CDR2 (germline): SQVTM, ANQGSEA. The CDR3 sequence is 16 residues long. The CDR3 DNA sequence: TGCAGCGTCCTCGGGCCTCTATCTAATCGACAAGAGACCCAGTACTTC. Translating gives CSVLGPLSNRQETQYF. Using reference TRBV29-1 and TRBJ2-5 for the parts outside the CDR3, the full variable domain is SAVISQKPSRDICQRGTSLTIQCQVDSQVTMMFWYRQQPGQSLTLIATANQGSEATYESGFVIDKFPISRPNLTFSTLTVSNMSPEDSSIYLCSVLGPLSNRQETQYFGPGTRLLVL.

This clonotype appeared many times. Here the CDR3 reads CSASGRTYGYTF. CDR3 coding DNA: TGCAGCGCCTCCGGGCGGACCTATGGCTACACCTTC. The chain employs TRBV29-1 and TRBJ1-2; unclear D gene. The length of the CDR3 is 12 residues. The germline V gene encodes CDR1 SQVTM and CDR2 ANQGSEA. Trimming cost V 7 bases and J 4 bases, with 13 bases left between them.

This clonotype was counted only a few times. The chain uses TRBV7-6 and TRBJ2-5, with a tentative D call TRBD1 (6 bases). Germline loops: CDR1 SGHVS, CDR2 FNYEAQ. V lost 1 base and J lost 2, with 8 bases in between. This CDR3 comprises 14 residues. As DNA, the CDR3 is TGTGCCAGCAGCTTAGGGACAGAACAAGAGACCCAGTACTTC. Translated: CASSLGTEQETQYF.

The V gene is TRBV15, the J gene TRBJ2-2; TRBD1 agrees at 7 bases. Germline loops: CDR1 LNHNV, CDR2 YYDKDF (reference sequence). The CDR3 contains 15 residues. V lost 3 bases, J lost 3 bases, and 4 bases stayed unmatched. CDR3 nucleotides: TGTGCCACCAGCAGTGAGCAGGGGGACACCGGGGAGCTGTTTTTT. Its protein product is CATSSEQGDTGELFF.

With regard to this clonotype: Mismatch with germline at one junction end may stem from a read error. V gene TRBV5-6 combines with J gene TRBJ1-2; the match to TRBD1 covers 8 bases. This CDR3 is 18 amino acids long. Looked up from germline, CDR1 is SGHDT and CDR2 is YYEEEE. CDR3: CASSQDWRQGMSNYGYTF. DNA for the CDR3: TGCGCCAGCAGCCAAGATTGGCGACAGGGGATGAGCAACTATGGCTACACCTTC.

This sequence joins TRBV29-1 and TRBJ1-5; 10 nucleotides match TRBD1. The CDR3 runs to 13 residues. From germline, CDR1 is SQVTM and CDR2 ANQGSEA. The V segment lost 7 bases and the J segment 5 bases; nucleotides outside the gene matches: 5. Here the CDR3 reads CSAKTGGDQPQHF. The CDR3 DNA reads TGCAGCGCCAAGACAGGGGGCGATCAGCCCCAGCATTTT.

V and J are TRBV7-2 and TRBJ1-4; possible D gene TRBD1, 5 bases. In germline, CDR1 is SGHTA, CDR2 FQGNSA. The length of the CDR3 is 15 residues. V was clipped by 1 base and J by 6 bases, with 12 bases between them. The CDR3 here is CASSLVAGWDEKLFF. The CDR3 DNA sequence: TGTGCCAGCAGCTTAGTTGCAGGGTGGGATGAAAAACTGTTTTTT.

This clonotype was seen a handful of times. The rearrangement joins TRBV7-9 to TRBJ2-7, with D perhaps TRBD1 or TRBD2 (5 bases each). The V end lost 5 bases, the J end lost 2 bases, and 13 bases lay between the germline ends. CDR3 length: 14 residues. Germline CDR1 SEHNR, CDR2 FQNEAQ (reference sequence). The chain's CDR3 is CASSPRDGAYEQYF. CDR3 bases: TGTGCCAGCAGCCCCCGGGACGGAGCCTACGAGCAGTACTTC.

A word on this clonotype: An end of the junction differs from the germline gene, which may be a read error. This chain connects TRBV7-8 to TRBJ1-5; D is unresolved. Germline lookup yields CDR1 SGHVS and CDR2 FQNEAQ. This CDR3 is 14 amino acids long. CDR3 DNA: TGCGCCAGCAGCCAAGCCCGTCCACAAGCGCCCCAGCATTTT. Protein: CASSQARPQAPQHF. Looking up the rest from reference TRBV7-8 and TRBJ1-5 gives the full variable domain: GAGVSQSPRYKVAKRGQDVALRCDPISGHVSLFWYQQALGQGPEFLTYFQNEAQLDKSGLPSDRFFAERPEGSVSTLKIQRTQQEDSAVYLCASSQARPQAPQHFGDGTRLSIL.

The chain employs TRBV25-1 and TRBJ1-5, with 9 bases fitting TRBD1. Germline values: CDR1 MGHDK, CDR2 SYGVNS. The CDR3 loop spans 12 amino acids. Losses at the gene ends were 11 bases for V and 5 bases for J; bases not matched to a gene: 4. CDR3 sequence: CAGTGKYQPQHF. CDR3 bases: TGTGCCGGGACAGGGAAATATCAGCCCCAGCATTTT.

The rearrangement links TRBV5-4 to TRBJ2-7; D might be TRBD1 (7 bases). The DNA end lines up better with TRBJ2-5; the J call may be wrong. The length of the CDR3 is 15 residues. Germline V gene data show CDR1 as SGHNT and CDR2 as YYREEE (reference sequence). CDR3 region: CASSLVGGQKETQYF. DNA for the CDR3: TGTGCCAGCAGCTTAGTGGGGGGACAGAAGGAGACCCAGTACTTC.

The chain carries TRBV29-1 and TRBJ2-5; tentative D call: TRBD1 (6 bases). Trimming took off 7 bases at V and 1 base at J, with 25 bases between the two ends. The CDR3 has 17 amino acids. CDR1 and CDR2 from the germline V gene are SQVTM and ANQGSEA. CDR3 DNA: TGCAGCGGAGGGGGTATCGTGTCAGGGAAAGGCCAAGAGACCCAGTACTTC. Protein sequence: CSGGGIVSGKGQETQYF. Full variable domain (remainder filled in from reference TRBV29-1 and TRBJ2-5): SAVISQKPSRDICQRGTSLTIQCQVDSQVTMMFWYRQQPGQSLTLIATANQGSEATYESGFVIDKFPISRPNLTFSTLTVSNMSPEDSSIYLCSGGGIVSGKGQETQYFGPGTRLLVL.